These 9 T cell receptor delta chains share one sample of origin, sequenced in a study of gamma-delta T cells after stem cell transplantation. TCRdb re-called clones from the RT-PCR reads via CATT. The sample includes 1,800 or so delta-chain clones, approximately 30% seen only once; the top ten take under 20%. The material sequenced was gamma-delta T cells. These receptors all stem from a human donor. It is not recorded whose cells these are; they may come from a transplant donor.

The V call is TRDV2, the J call TRDJ1; 10 bases are shared with TRDD3. The V segment lost 3 bases and the J segment 0 bases; nucleotides outside the gene matches: 21. From germline, CDR1 is GEAIGNYY and CDR2 EKD. This CDR3 contains 21 residues. The CDR3 DNA reads TGTGCCTGTGACTCCGTGGGCCTCGTGGGGGATACCCGTTTGGACACCGATAAACTCATCTTT. Encoded protein: CACDSVGLVGDTRLDTDKLIF.

A word on this clone: A much larger clone lies a single base off, so this may be a read error. The rearrangement links TRDV2 to TRDJ3; 8 positions match TRDD3. This CDR3 comprises 23 residues. Germline CDR1 and CDR2: GEAIGNYY and EKD. CDR3 amino acids: CACDTVDGVGYAGSSWATRQMFF. The CDR3 DNA sequence: TGTGCCTGTGACACCGTAGACGGTGTGGGATACGCGGGAAGCTCCTGGGCCACCCGACAGATGTTTTTC.

To note about this clone: One base away lies a much larger clone, so this may be a sequencing read error. The V gene is TRDV2, the J gene TRDJ3; 10 nucleotides line up with TRDD3. From germline, CDR1 is GEAIGNYY and CDR2 EKD. The CDR3 spans 20 residues. The CDR3 region has the DNA TGTGCCTGTGACACGGGGACTGGGGGATTTGGCTCCTGTGACACCCGACAGATGTTTTTC. It translates to CACDTGTGGFGSCDTRQMFF.

In regard to this clone: This probably arose from a read error, given a far larger clone one base away. The chain uses TRDV2 and TRDJ3; D might be TRDD3 (5 bases). This CDR3 spans 19 amino acids. The V end was cut by 0 bases, the J end by 0 bases, with 14 bases between. Germline V gives CDR1 GEAIGNYY, CDR2 EKD. CDR3 bases: TGTGCCTGTGACACCGGGGAATATCAGAGCTCCTGGGACACCCGACAGATGTTTTTC. Translation: CACDTGEYQSSWDTRQMFF.

By sample share, this clone is large. At the DNA level, this CDR3 is encoded by other sequences in the same sample as well. DNA for the CDR3: TGTGCCTGTGACACCGCGGACAAAAGCTCCTGGGACACCCGACAGATGTTTTTC. This gives the protein CACDTADKSSWDTRQMFF. The chain uses TRDV2 and TRDJ3; no clear D. This CDR3 has 18 amino acids. Germline V CDR1 and CDR2: GEAIGNYY, EKD. The V and J ends lost 0 bases and 0 bases respectively, with 11 bases between them.

With regard to this clone: Just one base apart from a much larger clone, this may be a read error. The V call is TRDV2, the J call TRDJ1; 12 bases are shared with TRDD3. From germline, CDR1 is GEAIGNYY and CDR2 EKD. The CDR3 is 18 residues long. Trimming at V came to 3 bases and at J to 3 bases, leaving 13 bases not matched to a gene. The CDR3 nucleotides are TGTGCCTGTGACGCTCTGGGGGATACGCGGGCGGTGTCCGATAAACTCATCTTT. Residues: CACDALGDTRAVSDKLIF.

This clone occurred a few times. Sequence at one end of the junction differs from germline and may be a read error. At the DNA level, this CDR3 is encoded by other sequences in the same sample as well. The V gene is TRDV2, the J gene TRDJ2; 7 nucleotides align to TRDD3. The CDR3 covers 15 residues. Germline V gene sequence: CDR1 GEAIGNYY, CDR2 EKD. CDR3 DNA: TGTGCCTGTGACACCGCTGGGGGCACTCCAGCACACCTCTTCTTT. As protein: CACDTAGGTPAHLFF.

Of note for this clone: In the same sample, other DNA sequences code for this CDR3. V is TRDV2 and J is TRDJ1; 12 nucleotides line up with TRDD3. CDR3 length: 16 amino acids. Losses at the gene ends were 1 base for V and 2 bases for J; bases not matched to a gene: 4. In germline, CDR1 is GEAIGNYY, CDR2 EKD. The CDR3 bases are TGTGCCTGTGACACGCTGGGGGATACGCGGACCGATAAACTCATCTTT. Its protein product is CACDTLGDTRTDKLIF.

To note about this clone: A far bigger clonotype differs at one base, so this is likely a read error. The V call is TRDV2, the J call TRDJ3; 8 positions agree with TRDD3. The ends lost 0 bases at V and 0 bases at J; junction bases unmatched: 6. The CDR3 consists of 19 residues. From germline, CDR1 is GEAIGNYY and CDR2 EKD. CDR3 loop: CACDTAGGTGSWDTRQMFF. CDR3 sequence (DNA): TGTGCCTGTGACACCGCTGGGGGAACGGGCTCCTGGGACACCCGACAGATGTTTTTC.